The 32 T cell receptor beta chains listed next were all sequenced from one sample in a study of T cells in Graves' hyperthyroidism and ophthalmopathy. The source material, RNA transcripts, was used to amplify TCR beta CDR3 regions. With the HTBI primer set, the TCR CDR3 went through a first round of RT-PCR. MiXCR, applied by TCRdb to the multiplex PCR reads, yields one record per CDR3 protein. Altogether around 260,000 distinct CDR3 sequences are present, around 25% being singletons, with the ten largest covering approximately 30%. Sequencing was done on a sample of blood. The receptors come from a man aged 40-49 years with Graves' hyperthyroidism that later progressed to Graves' ophthalmopathy.

This clonotype was recorded at least ten times. This sequence joins TRBV19 and TRBJ2-2; TRBD1 matches at 7 bases. The CDR3 length is 15 residues. J was trimmed by 7 bases and V by 1 base; bases with no gene match: 6. In germline, CDR1 is LNHDA, CDR2 SQIVND (reference sequence). CDR3 loop: CASSIVRTGGGELFF. The CDR3 nucleotides read TGTGCCAGTAGTATAGTTCGGACAGGCGGCGGGGAGCTGTTTTTT.

V gene TRBV12-3 or TRBV12-4 combines with J gene TRBJ1-5; 7 positions match TRBD1. CDR3 length: 16 amino acids. V trimming: 6 bases; J trimming: 4 bases; junction bases outside the gene matches: 12. Here the CDR3 DNA reads TGTGCCAGCAGCGACAGGGTAGGTGGGTTTAATCAGCCCCAGCATTTT. It encodes CASSDRVGGFNQPQHF.

This clonotype has at least ten counts. The chain has TRBV14 and TRBJ1-5, with a weak D call TRBD1 (6 bases). The CDR3 is 15 residues long. CDR1 is SGHDN, CDR2 FVKESK, per germline. Trimming took 1 base from V and 3 from J, leaving 10 bases between them. CDR3 in amino acids: CASSQGTESNQPQHF. In DNA, the CDR3 is TGTGCCAGCAGCCAAGGGACAGAGTCCAATCAGCCCCAGCATTTT.

This clonotype has at least ten counts. The chain employs TRBV6-2 or TRBV6-3 and TRBJ1-1, with 9 bases that match TRBD1. Per the germline V gene, CDR1 is MNHEY and CDR2 is SVGEGT. The CDR3 spans 14 residues. The J segment lost 4 bases and the V segment lost 2 bases, leaving 2 bases of the junction unmatched. CDR3 coding DNA: TGTGCCAGCAGTTACGGGACAGGGCCCACTGAAGCTTTCTTT. This encodes CASSYGTGPTEAFF.

This clonotype has at least ten counts. This chain links TRBV19 with TRBJ2-7; possibly TRBD2 for D (6 bases). Germline V gene data show CDR1 as LNHDA and CDR2 as SQIVND (reference sequence). The CDR3 is 17 residues long. V shed 6 bases and J shed 4 bases, with 25 bases lying between them. The CDR3 nucleotides read TGTGCCAGTAGCGTTCCAGCCAGGGACGGGAGAAATTACGAGCAGTACTTC. This encodes CASSVPARDGRNYEQYF.

This clonotype was seen many times. The chain is built from TRBV12-3 or TRBV12-4 and TRBJ1-1, with D hard to call. This CDR3 comprises 14 residues. V dropped 10 bases and J dropped 1 base, with 16 bases sitting between them. This CDR3 is CATTRELGNTEAFF. CDR3 bases: TGTGCCACCACCCGGGAACTAGGGAACACTGAAGCTTTCTTT.

Ten or more counts support this clonotype. The chain couples TRBV28 to TRBJ2-1; 14 bases fit TRBD2. Germline loops: CDR1 MDHEN, CDR2 SYDVKM. J gave up 4 bases and V 10 bases, and 9 bases lay outside the gene matches. The CDR3 is 16 amino acids. The CDR3 DNA reads as TGTGCCACCAGGGGACTAGCGGGAGTTGGATACAATGAGCAGTTCTTC. It specifies CATRGLAGVGYNEQFF. Variable domain in full (rest from reference TRBV28 and TRBJ2-1): DVKVTQSSRYLVKRTGEKVFLECVQDMDHENMFWYRQDPGLGLRLIYFSYDVKMKEKGDIPEGYSVSREKKERFSLILESASTNQTSMYLCATRGLAGVGYNEQFFGPGTRLTVL.

This sequence joins TRBV20-1 and TRBJ2-5, with a tentative D call TRBD1 (5 bases). V was trimmed by 2 bases and J by 1 base, leaving 11 bases between them. Germline assignment: CDR1 DFQATT and CDR2 SNEGSKA (reference sequence). The CDR3 is 14 amino acids. As DNA, the CDR3 is TGCAGTGCTAGACAGGGCCTATTCCAAGAGACCCAGTACTTC. Translating it yields CSARQGLFQETQYF.

This clonotype has at least ten counts. J is TRBJ1-5 and V is TRBV4-1; D ambiguous. In germline, CDR1 is MGHRA, CDR2 YSYEKL. V was shortened by 4 bases and J by 7 bases, with 17 bases between the two germline ends. CDR3 length: 15 residues. The CDR3 DNA follows: TGCGCCAGCAGCCCGAGTCTGGGTACAGCGCAGCCCCAGCATTTT. It is translated as CASSPSLGTAQPQHF.

In its sample, this clonotype was seen many times. The rearrangement joins TRBV20-1 to TRBJ1-2; D possibly corresponds to TRBD1 (5 bases). The CDR3 covers 17 residues. The V end lost 3 bases, the J end lost 0 bases, and 20 bases lay between the germline ends. CDR1 and CDR2 from the germline V gene are DFQATT and SNEGSKA (reference sequence). DNA of the CDR3: TGCAGTGCTAGTCGCTGGCGGCAGGGAAAAGCTAACTATGGCTACACCTTC. This encodes CSASRWRQGKANYGYTF.

This clonotype was observed many times. The chain carries TRBV29-1 and TRBJ1-1; the match to TRBD1 covers 11 bases. Germline lookup yields CDR1 SQVTM and CDR2 ANQGSEA. The CDR3 sequence is 15 residues long. Germline trimming cut 7 bases from V and 4 bases from J; bases unmatched to any gene: 11. CDR3 in DNA: TGCAGCGCCCTCGGGACAGGGGGAGGGGGCACTGAAGCTTTCTTT. It encodes CSALGTGGGGTEAFF.

This clonotype appeared a few times. The CDR3 coding sequence is TGTGCCAGCAGCTCACTAGCGGGAGTCTTCGAGCAGTACTTC. Its translation is CASSSLAGVFEQYF. The chain has TRBV7-9 and TRBJ2-7; 11 positions match TRBD2. V lost 4 bases, J lost 6 bases, and 5 bases stayed unmatched. Germline CDR1 is SEHNR and CDR2 is FQNEAQ (reference sequence). This CDR3 is built from 14 residues.

V usage is TRBV27 and J usage is TRBJ2-7; D is tentatively TRBD1 or TRBD2 (5 bases each). V shed 5 bases and J shed 0 bases, with 14 bases lying between them. Germline V gene lookup returns CDR1 MNHEY and CDR2 SMNVEV (reference sequence). This CDR3 region has 15 residues. The CDR3 nucleotides are TGTGCCAGCAGTCCGAGGGACGGTCCCTCCTACGAGCAGTACTTC. This codes for CASSPRDGPSYEQYF.

In its sample, this clonotype was seen many times. The chain recombines TRBV6-1 with TRBJ2-5; TRBD2 aligns across 8 bases. V dropped 7 bases and J dropped 1; count of bases not matched to a gene: 5. CDR3 length: 14 amino acids. The germline CDR1 and CDR2 sequences are MNHNS and SASEGT. CDR3 region: CASIRAGAQETQYF. CDR3 in DNA: TGTGCCAGCATCAGAGCGGGAGCCCAAGAGACCCAGTACTTC.

This clonotype was seen many times. The rearrangement joins TRBV6-5 to TRBJ2-7; TRBD1 matches 7 bases. V trimming: 6 bases; J trimming: 3 bases; junction bases outside the gene matches: 11. From germline, CDR1 is MNHEY and CDR2 SVGAGI. This CDR3 contains 15 residues. CDR3 sequence (DNA): TGTGCCAGCAGAAGAAACCGGGACAGCAACTACGAGCAGTACTTC. It yields the protein CASRRNRDSNYEQYF.

This clonotype was found many times. Given a much more abundant clone one base away, this may be a read error. The CDR3: CSAPGQGTRVDGYTF. For the CDR3, the DNA is TGCAGTGCCCCGGGACAGGGGACAAGAGTAGATGGCTACACCTTC. This chain uses TRBV20-1 with TRBJ1-2; 10 bases map to TRBD1. With 6 bases clipped from V and 6 bases from J, the junction kept 13 bases outside the gene matches. Per germline, CDR1 DFQATT and CDR2 SNEGSKA (reference sequence). CDR3 size: 15 residues.

This clonotype was seen ten or more times. The chain joins TRBV27 to TRBJ1-6; tentatively, D is TRBD1 (5 bases). Per germline, CDR1 MNHEY and CDR2 SMNVEV (reference sequence). This CDR3 comprises 15 residues. Trimming shortened V by 8 bases and J by 7 bases, and 18 bases separated the two germline ends. The CDR3 is CASPIGGLVNSPLHF. CDR3 DNA sequence: TGTGCCAGCCCCATCGGGGGACTAGTAAATTCACCCCTCCACTTT.

This sequence joins TRBV9 and TRBJ2-2; either TRBD1 or TRBD2 may fit D (5 bases each). Trimming left V 0 bases short and J 9 bases short, with 15 bases between. The V gene's germline CDR1 is SGDLS and CDR2 YYNGEE. The CDR3 covers 15 residues. CDR3 DNA: TGTGCCAGCAGCGTAGGGGAACCGAGGGACCGGGAGCTGTTTTTT. Translating it yields CASSVGEPRDRELFF. The variable domain in full, completed from reference TRBV9 and TRBJ2-2, reads DSGVTQTPKHLITATGQRVTLRCSPRSGDLSVYWYQQSLDQGLQFLIQYYNGEERAKGNILERFSAQQFPDLHSELNLSSLELGDSALYFCASSVGEPRDRELFFGEGSRLTVL.

V usage is TRBV20-1 and J usage is TRBJ1-2, with a possible D match to TRBD1 (5 bases). The CDR3 spans 16 residues. The germline V and J ends were trimmed by 2 bases and 3 bases, with 19 bases remaining between them. CDR1 is DFQATT, CDR2 SNEGSKA, per germline (reference sequence). The DNA for the CDR3 is TGCAGTGCTAGACCGTGGCAAAATGGGGGGGACTATGGCTACACCTTC. It is translated as CSARPWQNGGDYGYTF.

This clonotype was seen many times. The chain combines TRBV6-1 with TRBJ2-7, with 12 nucleotides matching TRBD2. The CDR3 length is 15 residues. V dropped 3 bases and J dropped 0; count of bases not matched to a gene: 0. CDR1 and CDR2 from the germline V gene are MNHNS and SASEGT. DNA of the CDR3: TGTGCCAGCAGTGAGACTAGCGGGAGCTCCTACGAGCAGTACTTC. This codes for CASSETSGSSYEQYF.

The chain combines TRBV24-1 with TRBJ2-4, with no clear D. The germline V and J ends were trimmed by 1 base and 11 bases, with 8 bases remaining between them. The CDR3 runs to 12 residues. Germline loops: CDR1 KGHDR, CDR2 SFDVKD. Written as DNA, the CDR3 is TGTGCCACCAGTGATTTCGGGTTGGTTCAGTACTTC. This codes for CATSDFGLVQYF.

The chain employs TRBV11-2 and TRBJ2-2, with 7 nucleotides matching TRBD1. The CDR3 consists of 16 residues. The germline gives CDR1 SGHAT, CDR2 FQNNGV. V gave up 5 bases and J gave up 1 base; unmatched junction bases: 7. CDR3 nucleotide sequence: TGTGCCAGCAGCCCCTACGGGACAGTGAACACCGGGGAGCTGTTTTTT. Translation: CASSPYGTVNTGELFF.

V and J are TRBV6-2 or TRBV6-3 and TRBJ2-7, with D perhaps matching TRBD1 (6 bases). Trimming took off 8 bases at V and 3 bases at J, with 17 bases between the two ends. Per the germline V gene, CDR1 is MNHEY and CDR2 is SVGEGT. This CDR3 has 14 amino acids. In DNA form, the CDR3 reads TGTGCCAGCCAGGACAGCCCTGAGAGCTACGAGCAGTACTTC. This sequence encodes CASQDSPESYEQYF.

The chain employs TRBV6-5 and TRBJ1-1; D gene uncertain. CDR3 length: 15 amino acids. Per the germline V gene, CDR1 is MNHEY and CDR2 is SVGAGI. V lost 2 bases, J lost 5 bases, and 15 bases lay in between. The CDR3 DNA is TGTGCCAGCAGTTACGGGAGTGGAGGAGGGACTGAAGCTTTCTTT. Translation: CASSYGSGGGTEAFF.

V and J are TRBV20-1 and TRBJ1-2; 10 bases are shared with TRBD1. CDR1 DFQATT and CDR2 SNEGSKA come from the germline V gene (reference sequence). CDR3 size: 13 residues. With 3 bases clipped from V and 7 bases from J, the junction kept 5 bases outside the gene matches. CDR3 region: CSASGTGDGGYTF. The CDR3 nucleotides read TGCAGTGCTAGCGGGACAGGGGATGGTGGCTACACCTTC.

This clonotype was seen many times. The chain recombines TRBV7-2 with TRBJ1-2; unclear D gene. V was clipped by 5 bases and J by 5 bases, with 15 bases between them. CDR1 SGHTA and CDR2 FQGNSA come from the germline V gene. The CDR3 spans 14 residues. CDR3 DNA sequence: TGTGCCAGCAGCCGAAACAGTAAAGGTTATGGCTACACCTTC. Translated: CASSRNSKGYGYTF.

This clonotype was counted at least ten times. V gene TRBV6-1 combines with J gene TRBJ1-2; a possible D gene is TRBD1 (5 bases). Trimming removed 2 bases from V and 8 bases from J, with 21 bases in between. Germline-derived CDR1 and CDR2 are MNHNS and SASEGT. This CDR3 region has 16 residues. CDR3 nucleotides: TGTGCCAGCAGTGAATTCCCCCCCGGCAGGGTGGAGGGCTACACCTTC. This gives the protein CASSEFPPGRVEGYTF.

This clonotype was observed many times. The chain uses TRBV19 and TRBJ1-5, with D uncertain. From germline, CDR1 is LNHDA and CDR2 SQIVND (reference sequence). CDR3 size: 13 residues. V was trimmed by 5 bases and J by 0 bases, leaving 5 bases between them. For the CDR3, the DNA is TGTGCCAGTAGTCGCAATAGCAATCAGCCCCAGCATTTT. Amino acids: CASSRNSNQPQHF.

The table lists this clonotype with many counts. The CDR3 here is CASSLGSGGPHEQYF. The CDR3 region has the DNA TGTGCCAGCAGTTTGGGGAGCGGGGGGCCCCACGAGCAGTACTTC. V and J are TRBV12-3 or TRBV12-4 and TRBJ2-7; 9 bases match TRBD2. Germline trimming cut 3 bases from V and 5 bases from J; bases unmatched to any gene: 8. The CDR3 loop spans 15 amino acids.

This clonotype appeared many times. This sequence joins TRBV18 and TRBJ1-5; TRBD1 aligns across 10 bases. Unmatched junction bases numbered 7, after V lost 3 bases and J lost 2 bases. Germline CDR1 reads KGHSH; CDR2 reads LQKENI. The CDR3 has 17 residues. DNA of the CDR3: TGTGCCAGCTCACCGAGTGGGACAGGGGTGGGCAATCAGCCCCAGCATTTT. This encodes CASSPSGTGVGNQPQHF. Supplemented by reference TRBV18 and TRBJ1-5, the full variable domain reads NAGVMQNPRHLVRRRGQEARLRCSPMKGHSHVYWYRQLPEEGLKFMVYLQKENIIDESGMPKERFSAEFPKEGPSILRIQQVVRGDSAAYFCASSPSGTGVGNQPQHFGDGTRLSIL.

This clonotype was seen at least ten times. This chain connects TRBV2 to TRBJ1-3; D possibly corresponds to TRBD1 (6 bases). V lost 7 bases and J lost 3, with 13 bases in between. This CDR3 contains 14 residues. Per the germline V gene, CDR1 is SNHLY and CDR2 is FYNNEI. CDR3 residues: CASNPQGIGNTIYF. The CDR3 DNA is TGTGCCAGCAATCCTCAGGGGATTGGAAACACCATATATTTT.

This clonotype was observed at least ten times. The chain's CDR3 is CSARVSGYQPQHF. CDR3 nucleotides: TGCAGTGCTAGGGTTTCAGGGTATCAGCCCCAGCATTTT. The genes are TRBV20-1 and TRBJ1-5, with a tentative D call TRBD1 (5 bases). The CDR3 extends over 13 amino acids. The V end was cut by 3 bases, the J end by 5 bases, with 11 bases between. Germline CDR1 and CDR2: DFQATT and SNEGSKA (reference sequence).